The text below deals with one T cell receptor beta chain. Its cognate antigen has yet to be identified. The record has no base qualities; no much larger clone is one base away. V is clipped by 6 bases and J by 0 bases, and the sequence between their germline boundaries is 22 bases long. The CDR3 spans 18 residues, from the cysteine through the phenylalanine. Kept here is only the CDR3 DNA, which spans 54 bases and is read in frame from base 1. CDR1 and CDR2 are drawn from the germline V gene: SGHRS, YFSETQ. Whole blood was collected in K2EDTA tubes by collaborating institutions according to the institutions' own protocols. For TCRbeta analysis, collaborators shipped samples in one of three forms: frozen whole blood, isolated PBMCs, or DNA extracted from either of those sample types. TCRbeta CDR3 regions were amplified from genomic DNA by means of the immunoSEQ Assay, a bias-controlled multiplex PCR. The published analysis was carried out like this. The number of nucleated cells in each sample was estimated from the amplification of reference gene primers within the assay. To quantify the absolute abundance of each unique TCRbeta CDR3 rearrangement, sequence reads were collapsed and filtered. For each sample, productive Simpson clonality was calculated by taking the square root of Simpson's diversity index across productive rearrangements. Imported from immuneACCESS, the table was reduced by TCRdb to in-frame sequences with V and J called. These copies leave out some clones; in studies compared against another copy, an unresolved V gene accounts for under half, and the cause of the remainder is not known. V and J calls and clone size are given by that table; D and trimming were obtained from the DNA. Present in this sample are around 130,000 clones, around 90% of which were seen just once. Roughly 10% of the sample belongs to the ten largest clones.

This record belongs to a study of blood T cell repertoires in COVID-19 (dated by TCRdb to about 2020). Context from the whole study: Samples from collaborators originated in the United States, Italy and Spain and spanned both the acute and convalescent phases of COVID-19. The material from the prospective study consisted of cDNA or gDNA derived from T cells, B-cell-depleted T cells, or PBMCs. Subjects who had been exposed to COVID-19, were actively infected with it, or had recovered from it provided the deeply sampled blood TCRbeta repertoires that made up the dataset. Nearly every sample came with metadata listing a de-identified subject ID, COVID-19 status, age in years and sex. Samples came from the ongoing ImmuneRACE study (first 160 participants) plus 1,254 subjects from 6 global collaborators. Where available, HLA class I and class II types were obtained from metadata supplied by the sample provider rather than from assay-based typing. The repertoires were released in a freely available public database intended as a resource for research on the immune response to SARS-CoV-2.

The study at large found these results: How much clinical and demographic metadata was included differed by source and by participant, and the metadata was provided uncurated.

Sequenced input: peripheral blood. The clonotype comes from a man between 60 and 70 years old with active or convalescent COVID-19. The rearranged segments are TRBV5-1 and TRBJ2-1; 6 matching bases give a weak D call of TRBD2. The nucleotides read TGCGCCAGCATCAAGAGTCGTCTGACTAGTCTCTCCTACAATGAGCAGTTCTTC. This codes for CASIKSRLTSLSYNEQFF.